A single sample gave rise to the 10 T cell receptor beta chains below, sequenced in a study of blood T cell repertoires in COVID-19 (dated by TCRdb to the early 2020s). The protocol used for the library was the immunoSEQ multiplex PCR assay. Entries here come from immuneACCESS through TCRdb and include only in-frame sequences with V and J called. Some clones fail to appear in such tables; in the studies checked, an unresolved V gene covers under half of the shortfall, and the cause of the remainder is unknown. For this sample the table gives about 160,000 clones, of which around 81% were detected only once. The top ten clones comprise 10% to 15% of the sample. Source material: peripheral blood. The receptors derive from a man aged 65 to 79 who had recovered from COVID-19.

This chain uses TRBV7-3 with TRBJ2-7; D call uncertain. This CDR3 is 11 amino acids long. Trimming took 11 bases from V and 5 from J, leaving 13 bases between them. Germline CDR1 reads SGHTA; CDR2 reads FQGTGA. The CDR3 DNA is TGTGCCGGTACGGGTACGGACGAGCAGTACTTC. It translates to CAGTGTDEQYF.

This clone was picked up a small number of times. The chain employs TRBV7-9 and TRBJ1-6, with TRBD1 as a possible D gene (6 bases). The CDR3 sequence is 14 residues long. The germline V gene has CDR1 SEHNR and CDR2 FQNEAQ (reference sequence). V lost 0 bases to trimming and J lost 9 bases, with 9 bases between them. Here the CDR3 DNA reads TGTGCCAGCAGCTTAGCCAGGGGTGGTTCACCCCTCCACTTT. Translation gives CASSLARGGSPLHF.

The rearrangement joins TRBV18 to TRBJ1-2; no clear D gene. The CDR3 loop spans 16 amino acids. Germline V gene lookup returns CDR1 KGHSH and CDR2 LQKENI. V was pared by 2 bases and J by 2 bases, with 15 bases between. The CDR3 DNA is TGTGCCAGCTCACCAGTTTCTAGGGAGGCGAACTATGGCTACACCTTC. It codes for CASSPVSREANYGYTF.

DNA of the CDR3: TGCAGCGTTGACGAGGGAGGGCCCCAAGAGACCCAGTACTTC. This sequence encodes CSVDEGGPQETQYF. The J gene is TRBJ2-5, the V gene TRBV29-1, with TRBD2 identical over 7 bases. Unmatched junction bases numbered 5, after V lost 3 bases and J lost 1 base. This CDR3 has 14 residues. Germline assignment: CDR1 SQVTM and CDR2 ANQGSEA. The complete variable domain, with remaining parts taken from reference TRBV29-1 and TRBJ2-5, reads SAVISQKPSRDICQRGTSLTIQCQVDSQVTMMFWYRQQPGQSLTLIATANQGSEATYESGFVIDKFPISRPNLTFSTLTVSNMSPEDSSIYLCSVDEGGPQETQYFGPGTRLLVL.

J is TRBJ2-7 and V is TRBV6-5; no clear D. This CDR3 has 15 amino acids. V was clipped by 0 bases and J by 2 bases, with 11 bases between them. CDR1 is MNHEY and CDR2 is SVGAGI in the germline V gene. CDR3 residues: CASSYSRNLAYEQYF. Written as DNA, the CDR3 is TGTGCCAGCAGTTACTCGAGGAATTTGGCCTACGAGCAGTACTTC.

Worth noting for this clone: The germline gene is not matched at one end of the junction; a read error may be the cause. The chain carries TRBV5-5 and TRBJ1-5; D is undetermined. This CDR3 region has 15 residues. Germline values: CDR1 SGHKS, CDR2 YYEKEE (reference sequence). CDR3 region: CASSLIAQGNQPQHF. The CDR3 DNA is TGTGCCAGCAGCTTGATAGCTCAAGGAAATCAACCCCAGCATTTT.

This clone occurred a few times. This chain links TRBV6-2 or TRBV6-3 with TRBJ1-2; 9 bases agree with TRBD1. J lost 4 bases, V lost 6 bases, and 6 bases had no gene match. In germline, CDR1 is MNHEY, CDR2 SVGEGT. This CDR3 has 14 amino acids. The DNA for the CDR3 is TGTGCCAGCAGCCGTCTGACAGGGGGCTATGGCTACACCTTC. This gives the protein CASSRLTGGYGYTF.

CDR3 bases: TGTGCCAGCAGTGAATGGGGCGGCGGCTCCTACAATGAGCAGTTCTTC. Translation: CASSEWGGGSYNEQFF. V usage is TRBV6-1 and J usage is TRBJ2-1, with a possible D match to TRBD1 (5 bases). Germline CDR1 reads MNHNS; CDR2 reads SASEGT. Trimming took off 2 bases at V and 0 bases at J, with 11 bases between the two ends. The CDR3 spans 16 residues.

The rearrangement links TRBV6-5 to TRBJ2-1; 12 positions match TRBD2. Per germline, CDR1 MNHEY and CDR2 SVGAGI. The CDR3 runs to 15 residues. V trimming: 5 bases; J trimming: 5 bases; junction bases outside the gene matches: 4. The CDR3 here is CASSTGLAGNNEQFF. The CDR3 nucleotides are TGTGCCAGCAGTACCGGACTAGCGGGAAACAATGAGCAGTTCTTC.

This clone was observed once. The chain joins TRBV28 to TRBJ1-5; TRBD1 agrees at 8 bases. Germline CDR1 is MDHEN and CDR2 is SYDVKM. After removal of 2 bases from V and 6 bases from J, the junction contained 3 bases not matched to a gene. The CDR3 spans 14 residues. Written as DNA, the CDR3 is TGTGCCAGCAGTTTAATCGACAGGGGTCAGCCCCAGCATTTT. This sequence encodes CASSLIDRGQPQHF.